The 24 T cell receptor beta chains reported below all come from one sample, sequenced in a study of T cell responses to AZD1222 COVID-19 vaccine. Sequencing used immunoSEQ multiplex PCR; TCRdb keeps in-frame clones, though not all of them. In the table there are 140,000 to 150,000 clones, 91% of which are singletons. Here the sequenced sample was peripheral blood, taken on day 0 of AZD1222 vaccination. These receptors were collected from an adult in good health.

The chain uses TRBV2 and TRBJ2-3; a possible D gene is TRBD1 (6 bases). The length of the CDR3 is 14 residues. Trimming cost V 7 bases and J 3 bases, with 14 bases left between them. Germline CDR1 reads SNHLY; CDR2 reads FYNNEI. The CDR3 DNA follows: TGTGCCAGCAAGGGGGAACTAGTAACAGATACGCAGTATTTT. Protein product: CASKGELVTDTQYF.

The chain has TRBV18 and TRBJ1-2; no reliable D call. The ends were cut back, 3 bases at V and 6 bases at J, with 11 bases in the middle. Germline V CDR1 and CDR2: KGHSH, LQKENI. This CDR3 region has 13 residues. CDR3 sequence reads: CASSPRDTDGYTF. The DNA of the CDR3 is TGTGCCAGCTCACCGAGGGATACCGATGGCTACACCTTC.

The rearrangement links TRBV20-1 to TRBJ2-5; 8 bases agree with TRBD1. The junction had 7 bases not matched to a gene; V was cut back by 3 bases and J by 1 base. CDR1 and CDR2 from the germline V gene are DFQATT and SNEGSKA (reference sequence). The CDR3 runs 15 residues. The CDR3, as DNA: TGCAGTGCTAGTAGTTCACAGGGGGTCCAAGAGACCCAGTACTTC. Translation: CSASSSQGVQETQYF.

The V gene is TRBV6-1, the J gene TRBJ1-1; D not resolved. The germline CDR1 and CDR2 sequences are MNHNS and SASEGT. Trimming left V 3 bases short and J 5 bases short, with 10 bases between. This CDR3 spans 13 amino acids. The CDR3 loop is CASSDGVDTEAFF. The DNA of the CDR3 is TGTGCCAGCAGTGACGGGGTGGATACTGAAGCTTTCTTT.

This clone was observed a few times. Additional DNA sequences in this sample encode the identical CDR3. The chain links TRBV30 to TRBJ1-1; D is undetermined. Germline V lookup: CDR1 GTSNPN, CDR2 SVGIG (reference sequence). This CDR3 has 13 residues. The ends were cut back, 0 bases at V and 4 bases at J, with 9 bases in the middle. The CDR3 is CAWSVRLGTEAFF. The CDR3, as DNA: TGTGCCTGGAGTGTACGGCTGGGCACTGAAGCTTTCTTT. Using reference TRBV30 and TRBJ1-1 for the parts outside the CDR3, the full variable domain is SQTIHQWPATLVQPVGSPLSLECTVEGTSNPNLYWYRQAAGRGLQLLFYSVGIGQISSEVPQNLSASRPQDRQFILSSKKLLLSDSGFYLCAWSVRLGTEAFFGQGTRLTVV.

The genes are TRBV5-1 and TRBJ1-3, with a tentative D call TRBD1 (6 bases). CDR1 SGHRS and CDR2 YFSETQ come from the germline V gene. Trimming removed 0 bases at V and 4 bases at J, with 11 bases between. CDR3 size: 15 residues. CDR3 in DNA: TGCGCCAGCAGCTTGGCGGGGGCGCAAGGAAACACCATATATTTT. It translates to CASSLAGAQGNTIYF.

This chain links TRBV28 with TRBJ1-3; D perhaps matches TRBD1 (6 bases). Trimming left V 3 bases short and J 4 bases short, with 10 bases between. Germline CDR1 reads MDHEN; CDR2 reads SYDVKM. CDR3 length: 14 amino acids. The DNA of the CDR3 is TGTGCCAGCAGTTTCACAGGGCGAGGAAACACCATATATTTT. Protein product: CASSFTGRGNTIYF.

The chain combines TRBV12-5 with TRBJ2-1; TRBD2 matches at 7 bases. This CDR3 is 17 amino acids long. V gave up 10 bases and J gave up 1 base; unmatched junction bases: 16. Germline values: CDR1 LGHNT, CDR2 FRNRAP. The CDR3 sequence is CATGLRELFSSYNEQFF. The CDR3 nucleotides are TGTGCTACGGGACTACGAGAGTTATTTTCTTCCTACAATGAGCAGTTCTTC.

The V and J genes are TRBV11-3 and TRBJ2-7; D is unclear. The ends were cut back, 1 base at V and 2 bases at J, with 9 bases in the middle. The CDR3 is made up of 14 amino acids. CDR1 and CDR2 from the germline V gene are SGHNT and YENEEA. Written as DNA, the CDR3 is TGTGCCAGCAGCTTAGCCCCTATTGCCTACGAGCAGTACTTC. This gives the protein CASSLAPIAYEQYF.

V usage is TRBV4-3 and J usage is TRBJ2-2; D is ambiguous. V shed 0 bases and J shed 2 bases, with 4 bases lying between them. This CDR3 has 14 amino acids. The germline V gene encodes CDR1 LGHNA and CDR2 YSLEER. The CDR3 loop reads CASSQDTNTGELFF. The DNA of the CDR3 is TGCGCCAGCAGCCAAGATACCAACACCGGGGAGCTGTTTTTT.

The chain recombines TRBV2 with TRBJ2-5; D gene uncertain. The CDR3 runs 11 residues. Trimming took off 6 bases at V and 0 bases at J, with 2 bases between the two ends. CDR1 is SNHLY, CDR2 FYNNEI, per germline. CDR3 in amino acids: CASSYQETQYF. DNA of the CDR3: TGTGCCAGCAGCTACCAAGAGACCCAGTACTTC.

CDR3 coding DNA: TGTGCCAGCAGCTTACATCTCACTACTGGGCCTGACTATGGCTACACCTTC. Translating it yields CASSLHLTTGPDYGYTF. This chain joins TRBV11-3 and TRBJ1-2; D is uncertain. The CDR3 runs to 17 residues. The germline V and J ends were trimmed by 2 bases and 3 bases, with 19 bases remaining between them. CDR1 SGHNT and CDR2 YENEEA come from the germline V gene.

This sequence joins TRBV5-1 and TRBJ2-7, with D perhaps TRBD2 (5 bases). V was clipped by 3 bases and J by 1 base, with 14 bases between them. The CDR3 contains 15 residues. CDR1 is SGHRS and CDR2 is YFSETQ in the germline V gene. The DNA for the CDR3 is TGCGCCAGCAGCTCGGAGGCCTTTTCTTCCTACGAGCAGTACTTC. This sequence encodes CASSSEAFSSYEQYF.

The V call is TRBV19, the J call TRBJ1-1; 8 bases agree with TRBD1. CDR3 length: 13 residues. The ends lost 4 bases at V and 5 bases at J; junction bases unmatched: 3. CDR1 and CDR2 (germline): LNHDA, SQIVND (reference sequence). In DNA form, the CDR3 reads TGTGCCAGTAGTAAGGACAGGGAAACTGAAGCTTTCTTT. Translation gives CASSKDRETEAFF.

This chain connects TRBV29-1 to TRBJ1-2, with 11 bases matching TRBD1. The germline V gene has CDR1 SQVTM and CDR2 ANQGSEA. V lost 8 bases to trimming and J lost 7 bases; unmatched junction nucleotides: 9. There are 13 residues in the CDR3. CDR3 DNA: TGCAGCTCGGTCGGACAGGGGGCGCGTGGCTACACCTTC. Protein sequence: CSSVGQGARGYTF.

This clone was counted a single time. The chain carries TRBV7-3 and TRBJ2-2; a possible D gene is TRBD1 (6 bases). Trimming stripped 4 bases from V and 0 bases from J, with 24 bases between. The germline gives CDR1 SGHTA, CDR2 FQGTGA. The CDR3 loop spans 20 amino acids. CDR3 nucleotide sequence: TGTGCCAGCAGCTCTAATCCCCCAGGGGAAAGCCCGACGAACACCGGGGAGCTGTTTTTT. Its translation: CASSSNPPGESPTNTGELFF.

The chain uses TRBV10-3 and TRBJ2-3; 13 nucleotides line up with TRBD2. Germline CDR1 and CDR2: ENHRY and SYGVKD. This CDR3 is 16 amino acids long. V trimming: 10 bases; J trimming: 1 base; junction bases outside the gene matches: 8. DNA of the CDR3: TGTGCCACCCTTGAAACTAGCGGGGGGGGCACAGATACGCAGTATTTT. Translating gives CATLETSGGGTDTQYF.

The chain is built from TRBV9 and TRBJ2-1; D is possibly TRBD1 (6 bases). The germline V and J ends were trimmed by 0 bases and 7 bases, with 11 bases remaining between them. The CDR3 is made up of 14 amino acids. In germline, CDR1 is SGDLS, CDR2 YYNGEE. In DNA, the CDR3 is TGTGCCAGCAGCGTAGGCTGGGGGCGTAATGAGCAGTTCTTC. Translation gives CASSVGWGRNEQFF.

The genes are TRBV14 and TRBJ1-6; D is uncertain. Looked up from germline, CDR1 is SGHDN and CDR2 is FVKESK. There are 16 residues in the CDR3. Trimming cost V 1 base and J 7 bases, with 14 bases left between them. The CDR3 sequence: CASSQVRGRLNSPLHF. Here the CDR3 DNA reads TGTGCCAGCAGCCAAGTTAGAGGACGGCTGAATTCACCCCTCCACTTT.

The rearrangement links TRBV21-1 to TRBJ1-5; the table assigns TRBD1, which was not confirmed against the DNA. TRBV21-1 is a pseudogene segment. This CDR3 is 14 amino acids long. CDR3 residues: CASSKTGPRQPQHF. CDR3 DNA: TGTGCCAGCAGCAAGACAGGGCCCCGGCAGCCCCAGCATTTT.

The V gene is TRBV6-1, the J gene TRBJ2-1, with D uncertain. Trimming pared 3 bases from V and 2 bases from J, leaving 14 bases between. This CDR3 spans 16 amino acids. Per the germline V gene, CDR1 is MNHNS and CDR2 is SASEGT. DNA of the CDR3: TGTGCCAGCAGTGACCCACCGGACCTTACCTACAATGAGCAGTTCTTC. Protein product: CASSDPPDLTYNEQFF.

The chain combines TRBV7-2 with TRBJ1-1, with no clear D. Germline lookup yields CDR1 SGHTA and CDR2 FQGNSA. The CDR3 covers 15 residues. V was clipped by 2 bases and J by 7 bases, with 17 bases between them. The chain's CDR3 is CASSLRVKYRGEAFF. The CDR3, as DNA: TGTGCCAGCAGCTTAAGGGTTAAATACCGGGGTGAAGCTTTCTTT.

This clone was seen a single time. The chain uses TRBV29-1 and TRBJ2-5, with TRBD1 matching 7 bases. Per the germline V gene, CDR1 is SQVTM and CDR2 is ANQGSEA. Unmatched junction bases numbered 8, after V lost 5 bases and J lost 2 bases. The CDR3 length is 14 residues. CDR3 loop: CSVIMTGPQETQYF. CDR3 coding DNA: TGCAGCGTTATCATGACAGGGCCTCAAGAGACCCAGTACTTC.

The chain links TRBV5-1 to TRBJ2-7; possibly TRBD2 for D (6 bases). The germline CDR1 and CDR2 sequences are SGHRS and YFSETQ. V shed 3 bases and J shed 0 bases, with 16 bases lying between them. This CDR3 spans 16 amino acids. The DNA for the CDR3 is TGCGCCAGCAGCTCCCTTTGGGGGAGGAGCTCCTACGAGCAGTACTTC. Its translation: CASSSLWGRSSYEQYF.